Shown below are 12 T cell receptor beta chains from a single sample sequenced in a study of Tregs in tolerant kidney transplant recipients. The repertoire was sequenced with immunoSEQ multiplex PCR; TCRdb's copy has only in-frame clones and lacks some. The sample records 50,000 to 85,000 clones, roughly 92% being singletons. Source: CD8+ T cells from blood, taken before the transplant. These receptor sequences come from a human donor who received a combined kidney and bone marrow transplant.

Concerning this clone: This is likely a read error, given that the CDR3 carries no conserved phenylalanine or tryptophan at its end. V usage is TRBV27 and J usage is TRBJ1-2; the D is unclear. V lost 3 bases, J lost 2 bases, and 7 bases lay in between. The CDR3 is 13 amino acids. Germline-derived CDR1 and CDR2 are MNHEY and SMNVEV (reference sequence). The CDR3 is CASSLHGNYGYTL. The DNA for the CDR3 is TGTGCCAGCAGTTTGCACGGAAACTATGGCTACACCCTC.

This chain connects TRBV7-2 to TRBJ2-7, with 12 bases aligning to TRBD2. Germline CDR1 is SGHTA and CDR2 is FQGNSA. V dropped 5 bases and J dropped 2; count of bases not matched to a gene: 4. The length of the CDR3 is 15 residues. The CDR3 DNA follows: TGTGCCAGCAGCCGACTAGCGGGAGTAACCTACGAGCAGTACTTC. Translating gives CASSRLAGVTYEQYF.

The chain links TRBV7-6 to TRBJ1-2; possible D gene TRBD1, 6 bases. V was cut by 4 bases and J by 0 bases, with 12 bases left in between. Germline V lookup: CDR1 SGHVS, CDR2 FNYEAQ. The CDR3 totals 15 residues. The CDR3 here is CASSSWTEANYGYTF. CDR3 DNA sequence: TGTGCCAGCAGCTCCTGGACAGAAGCTAACTATGGCTACACCTTC.

V and J are TRBV29-1 and TRBJ2-5; maybe TRBD1 (6 bases). V was pared by 3 bases and J by 1 base, with 15 bases between. The CDR3 extends over 15 amino acids. Germline CDR1 is SQVTM and CDR2 is ANQGSEA. The CDR3 nucleotides read TGCAGCGTTGATTTATCTTGGACAGCCCAAGAGACCCAGTACTTC. This encodes CSVDLSWTAQETQYF.

The J gene is TRBJ2-1, the V gene TRBV30; D uncertain. The CDR3 loop spans 11 amino acids. V was trimmed by 8 bases and J by 7 bases, leaving 12 bases between them. Germline lookup yields CDR1 GTSNPN and CDR2 SVGIG (reference sequence). CDR3 region: CAALTFNEQFF. CDR3 DNA sequence: TGTGCCGCCTTGACTTTTAATGAGCAGTTCTTC.

The CDR3 bases are TGTGCCTGGACCGGGGTACAGCCTGAAGCTTTCTTT. It translates to CAWTGVQPEAFF. This sequence joins TRBV30 and TRBJ1-1; D not resolved. CDR1 GTSNPN and CDR2 SVGIG come from the germline V gene (reference sequence). Trimming pared 4 bases from V and 6 bases from J, leaving 12 bases between. The CDR3 is 12 amino acids.

The chain is built from TRBV13 and TRBJ2-1, with D tentatively TRBD1 (5 bases). The CDR3 runs 16 residues. V was shortened by 4 bases and J by 7 bases, with 20 bases between the two germline ends. Germline lookup yields CDR1 PRHDT and CDR2 FYEKMQ (reference sequence). CDR3 amino acids: CASSSRDRPQGNEQFF. Written as DNA, the CDR3 is TGTGCCAGCAGCTCACGAGACAGACCCCAAGGGAATGAGCAGTTCTTC.

This clone was counted a single time. This rearrangement joins TRBV28 to TRBJ2-5, with TRBD1 identical over 8 bases. V was clipped by 5 bases and J by 5 bases; unmatched bases: 19. The CDR3 consists of 18 residues. Germline V gives CDR1 MDHEN, CDR2 SYDVKM. The DNA for the CDR3 is TGTGCCAGCAGTCCCGCCCCAGGGGGCGGCCCTCCGGGGGAGACCCAGTACTTC. Residues: CASSPAPGGGPPGETQYF.

Details on this clone: The sample contains more than one DNA sequence encoding this CDR3. This sequence joins TRBV19 and TRBJ1-6, with no clear D. The CDR3 length is 15 residues. V dropped 1 base and J dropped 4 bases, with 8 bases sitting between them. Germline loops: CDR1 LNHDA, CDR2 SQIVND (reference sequence). CDR3 sequence reads: CASSIGLLYNSPLHF. Here the CDR3 DNA reads TGTGCCAGTAGTATAGGACTGCTGTATAATTCACCCCTCCACTTT.

This clone was seen just once. The chain employs TRBV5-6 and TRBJ2-5, with TRBD2 identical over 7 bases. The DNA end favors TRBJ2-7, so the J call may be wrong. This CDR3 is built from 12 residues. Germline V CDR1 and CDR2: SGHDT, YYEEEE. The CDR3 is CASSPGTNEQYF. The CDR3 DNA reads as TGTGCCAGCAGCCCGGGGACTAACGAGCAGTACTTC.

The chain recombines TRBV4-3 with TRBJ2-1; D is unresolved. Germline lookup yields CDR1 LGHNA and CDR2 YSLEER. V lost 0 bases to trimming and J lost 3 bases, with 9 bases between them. CDR3 length equals 15 residues. The CDR3 loop reads CASSQDEAHYNEQFF. In DNA, the CDR3 is TGCGCCAGCAGCCAAGATGAGGCCCACTACAATGAGCAGTTCTTC.

This clone has a single count. Within the sample, other DNA sequences also encode this same CDR3. The CDR3 loop reads CASSVGTGSSPLHF. CDR3 nucleotides: TGTGCCAGCAGCGTGGGGACAGGTAGCTCACCCCTCCACTTT. The rearrangement links TRBV11-2 to TRBJ1-6; the match to TRBD1 covers 8 bases. CDR3 length equals 14 residues. The germline gives CDR1 SGHAT, CDR2 FQNNGV. The junction had 7 bases not matched to a gene; V was cut back by 5 bases and J by 10 bases. Looking up the rest from reference TRBV11-2 and TRBJ1-6 gives the full variable domain: EAGVAQSPRYKIIEKRQSVAFWCNPISGHATLYWYQQILGQGPKLLIQFQNNGVVDDSQLPKDRFSAERLKGVDSTLKIQPAKLEDSAVYLCASSVGTGSSPLHFGNGTRLTVT.